This T cell receptor (beta chain) derives from a study of somatic mutations in cytotoxic T cells in rheumatoid arthritis. Whole-study context: Among the T-cell populations stained with V beta antibodies, some were separated by flow sorting at nearly 100% purity, including V beta1+ cells whose TCRB was sequenced.

Findings of the study overall: The CD8+ clonality of rheumatoid arthritis patients increased with age, whereas that of healthy controls did not. The modest underrepresentation of TRBV07 observed in rheumatoid arthritis patients was not subjected to multiple-comparison adjustment. Clonality of CD8+ T cells, which was compared between rheumatoid arthritis patients and age-matched healthy controls, did not differ significantly.

The germline V gene has CDR1 SGHAT and CDR2 FQNNGV. The CDR3 is made up of 12 amino acids. Trimming stripped 2 bases from V and 8 bases from J, with 7 bases between. Comment on this clone: Antigen specificity is unknown.

Method: immunoSEQ multiplex PCR; TCRdb's copy keeps in-frame clones and lacks some. This sample yields more than 15,000 clones, of which 74% are seen a single time; approximately 5% belongs to the top ten. Material: CD8+ T cells sorted from blood. The receptor's source is a man between 60 and 70 years old in good health. The chain joins TRBV11-2 to TRBJ2-1; D is uncertain. The CDR3 protein is CASSLSLDEQFF. CDR3 DNA: TGTGCCAGCAGCTTATCCCTAGATGAGCAGTTCTTC.